Here is one TCR beta chain with its context. The data were obtained in a study of early T cells in non-severe SARS-CoV-2 infection. The junction had 10 bases not matched to a gene; V was cut back by 2 bases and J by 5 bases. This CDR3 comprises 19 residues. Germline V gene data show CDR1 as SGHVS and CDR2 as FQNEAQ. In TCRdb, the 5' RACE reads were re-called with MiXCR into one record per CDR3 protein. The sample lists 54,000 or so distinct CDR3 sequences, roughly 12% occurring once. The TCR comes from an adult who was a healthcare worker with PCR-confirmed SARS-CoV-2 infection or an uninfected control (not recorded which). Sequenced material: whole blood. This chain connects TRBV7-8 to TRBJ2-2; 14 positions agree with TRBD2. The CDR3 DNA reads as TGTGCCAGCAGCTTAACAGGGACTAGCGGGAGCCGTTGGACCGGGGAGCTGTTTTTT. Its protein is CASSLTGTSGSRWTGELFF.